The rows below give T cell receptor beta chains drawn from one sample of a study of cytomegalovirus exposure and HLA in healthy donors. Here immunoSEQ multiplex PCR was the method, and the copy in TCRdb shows in-frame clones only, minus some. Of tens of thousands of clones listed, 90% are singletons. The sample consisted of PBMCs. The origin of the receptors is a woman aged 18 to 35 in good health and CMV-seronegative. The CDR3 runs from the conserved cysteine through the conserved F or W.

J gene: TRBJ2-1; V gene: TRBV9; CDR3 protein: CASSVAGSFYNEQFF
J gene: TRBJ1-2; V gene: TRBV2; CDR3 protein: CASSESDRRGYGYTF
J gene: TRBJ2-7; V gene: TRBV6-1; CDR3 protein: CASSEFGLAGFYEQYF
J gene: TRBJ2-2; V gene: TRBV5-5; CDR3 protein: CASSLEFGTGGGTGELFF
J gene: TRBJ2-7; V gene: TRBV6-1; CDR3 protein: CASNPPRTSGEQYF
J gene: TRBJ2-5; V gene: TRBV27; CDR3 protein: CASSPGTSPGGETQYF
J gene: TRBJ2-7; V gene: TRBV25-1; CDR3 protein: CASGETSGGYYEQYF
J gene: -; V gene: TRBV18; CDR3 protein: CASSPALDRVYEQYF
J gene: TRBJ2-3; V gene: TRBV21-1; CDR3 protein: CASSKTGVRADTQYF
J gene: TRBJ2-2; V gene: TRBV27; CDR3 protein: CASRILGAGELFF
J gene: TRBJ2-7; V gene: TRBV4-2; CDR3 protein: CASSQERAGDSYEQYF
J gene: TRBJ2-7; V gene: TRBV27; CDR3 protein: CASSFGGSASYEQYF
J gene: TRBJ2-5; V gene: TRBV27; CDR3 protein: CASSFIPETQYF
J gene: TRBJ2-1; V gene: TRBV28; CDR3 protein: CASTPPGTSGTGDEQFF
J gene: TRBJ2-1; V gene: TRBV27; CDR3 protein: CASRPLAGAYNEQFF
J gene: TRBJ2-7; V gene: TRBV7-2; CDR3 protein: CASSLLGQSPYEQYF
J gene: TRBJ1-3; V gene: TRBV2; CDR3 protein: CASFDGLSGNTIYF
J gene: TRBJ2-5; V gene: TRBV10-3; CDR3 protein: CAISGGRAGVGQTQYF
J gene: TRBJ2-7; V gene: TRBV4-2; CDR3 protein: CASSQDLERAYEQYF
J gene: TRBJ2-4; V gene: TRBV28; CDR3 protein: CASSRLADKNIQYF
J gene: TRBJ1-4; V gene: TRBV7-7; CDR3 protein: CASSLDRGPHEKLFF
J gene: TRBJ2-3; V gene: TRBV5-6; CDR3 protein: CASSLRSSTDTQYF
J gene: TRBJ2-2; V gene: TRBV7-9; CDR3 protein: CASSLVLATNTGELFF
J gene: TRBJ2-3; V gene: TRBV11-2; CDR3 protein: CASSLRGLDTDTQYF
J gene: TRBJ2-7; V gene: TRBV7-8; CDR3 protein: CASSWSWTSGSNEQYF
J gene: TRBJ2-6; V gene: TRBV1; CDR3 protein: CTNLSGRARGSGANVLTF
J gene: TRBJ1-5; V gene: TRBV11-2; CDR3 protein: CASSLGLAQPQHF
J gene: TRBJ1-2; V gene: TRBV28; CDR3 protein: CASSPTGAGGYTF
J gene: TRBJ2-6; V gene: TRBV7-9; CDR3 protein: CASSHRGASGANVLTF
J gene: TRBJ2-5; V gene: TRBV4-3; CDR3 protein: CASSRQGETQYF
J gene: TRBJ2-7; V gene: TRBV2; CDR3 protein: CASSPWASGEGHYEQYF
J gene: TRBJ1-1; V gene: TRBV7-9; CDR3 protein: CASSTVTGDTEAFF
J gene: TRBJ2-7; V gene: TRBV19; CDR3 protein: CASSNPGRAREQYF
J gene: TRBJ1-1; V gene: TRBV19; CDR3 protein: CASSILETGGTEAFF
J gene: TRBJ1-1; V gene: TRBV13; CDR3 protein: CASSSWDIEAFF
J gene: TRBJ2-1; V gene: TRBV7-2; CDR3 protein: CASTLTSGRVYEQFF
J gene: TRBJ2-3; V gene: TRBV30; CDR3 protein: CAWTLASGSTDTQYF
J gene: TRBJ2-1; V gene: TRBV9; CDR3 protein: CASSVSGGAGNEQFF
J gene: TRBJ1-4; V gene: TRBV30; CDR3 protein: CAWSYIGTGTNEKLFF
J gene: TRBJ1-5; V gene: TRBV21-1; CDR3 protein: CAIQGNSNQPQHF
J gene: TRBJ2-3; V gene: TRBV4-1; CDR3 protein: CASSGTSGFTDTQYF
J gene: TRBJ1-5; V gene: TRBV6-5; CDR3 protein: CASSYSRGRGQPQHF
J gene: TRBJ2-4; V gene: TRBV10-1; CDR3 protein: CASSEEMDSTKNIQYF